This T cell receptor (beta chain) was observed in a study of regulatory T cells in long-lasting Graves disease. General study points: Reduced TCR diversity was observed in persistent Graves' patients versus newly diagnosed patients. There were preferences for TRBV28, TRBJ1-2 and TRBJ2-5 in persistent disease.

The sample's time point: persistent/refractory GD, antithyroid drugs over 5 years with positive TRAb. Researchers made the TCR library from RNA that was extracted from PBMCs. A roughly 10-milliliter sample of peripheral blood was drawn into EDTA tubes. V lost 5 bases to trimming and J lost 3 bases, with 10 bases between them. The V gene's germline CDR1 is DFQATT and CDR2 SNEGSKA (reference sequence). The CDR3 consists of 12 residues. CDR3 regions were amplified by Arm-PCR using iRepertoire HTBI primers to build TCR beta libraries. TCRdb independently ran MiXCR on the multiplex PCR reads; one entry per CDR3 protein. This sample has hundreds of thousands of distinct CDR3 sequences, with around 32% found just once. This clonotype was found a few times. Its antigen is still unknown.

This sample comprised peripheral blood mononuclear cells (PBMCs), obtained when the disease was refractory, from a patient treated with antithyroid drugs. This TCR was recovered from a female donor with Graves disease. The genes are TRBV20-1 and TRBJ1-2; D remains ambiguous. The CDR3 sequence: CSALGADYGYTF. The CDR3 nucleotides are TGCAGTGCTCTTGGTGCGGACTATGGCTACACCTTC.